This TCR beta chain was identified during a study of OX40 agonist ivuxolimab in advanced cancers. On the study more broadly: Earlier anti-PD-1, anti-PD-L1 or anti-CTLA-4 therapy was permitted; 35% to 50% had received some.

The CDR3 length is 14 residues. Germline-derived CDR1 and CDR2 are SGHRS and YFSETQ. V was clipped by 6 bases and J by 0 bases, with 11 bases between them. TCRdb's table, derived via immunoSEQ multiplex PCR, lists solely in-frame clones and lacks some. The data contain roughly 80,000 clones, 90% of them singletons. As regards this clone: Its cognate antigen is unknown.

Study conclusions and caveats: At 0.1 to 3.0 mg/kg and by week 6, clonal expansion occurred in CD4+ and CD8+ blood T cells.

The receptor comes from an adult with an advanced solid tumor such as melanoma, head and neck, liver or kidney cancer. Sequenced material: CD4+ or CD8+ T cells sorted from blood, taken in a trial of the OX40 agonist ivuxolimab. The chain is built from TRBV5-1 and TRBJ2-3; tentative D call: TRBD2 (6 bases). This CDR3 is CASMGGESTDTQYF. The CDR3 DNA follows: TGCGCCAGCATGGGGGGAGAGAGCACAGATACGCAGTATTTT.